The 24 T cell receptor beta chains in this list originate from one sample, sequenced in a study of T cells after yellow fever vaccination. TCRdb reprocessed the 5' RACE reads with MiXCR, giving one entry per CDR3 protein. The sample includes 150,000 to 200,000 distinct CDR3 sequences, approximately 10% seen only once; the top ten take less than 40%. Sequenced here: CD8+ T cells sorted from PBMCs, sampled 15 days after the yellow fever booster vaccination. The source is a man in his late teens or twenties who received the YFV17D yellow fever vaccine.

This clonotype was observed at least ten times. The rearrangement uses TRBV7-9 and TRBJ1-1, with unresolved D. V was clipped by 5 bases and J by 6 bases, with 7 bases between them. The CDR3 has 11 residues. The germline CDR1 and CDR2 sequences are SEHNR and FQNEAQ (reference sequence). Here the CDR3 reads CASSRVPEAFF. CDR3 in DNA: TGTGCCAGCAGCCGGGTTCCTGAAGCTTTCTTT.

The J gene is TRBJ1-5, the V gene TRBV12-3 or TRBV12-4; D is perhaps TRBD1 (5 bases). The length of the CDR3 is 15 residues. Deletions cut 1 base from V and 6 bases from J, with 13 bases between. The CDR3 sequence: CASSLGSGPAQPQHF. Here the CDR3 DNA reads TGTGCCAGCAGTTTAGGGTCGGGACCGGCTCAGCCCCAGCATTTT.

The CDR3 nucleotides are TGTGCCAGCAGTTACTCCCAAGACTCTGACCCCGGGGAGCTGTTTTTT. It yields the protein CASSYSQDSDPGELFF. This chain joins TRBV6-2 or TRBV6-3 and TRBJ2-2; D gene uncertain. Trimming stripped 0 bases from V and 6 bases from J, with 14 bases between. The CDR3 sequence is 16 residues long. Germline lookup yields CDR1 MNHEY and CDR2 SVGEGT.

This clonotype was observed at least ten times. This chain uses TRBV10-2 with TRBJ2-5; 9 bases fit TRBD2. The germline gives CDR1 WSHSY, CDR2 SAAADI. After removal of 4 bases from V and 3 bases from J, the junction contained 9 bases not matched to a gene. There are 16 residues in the CDR3. DNA for the CDR3: TGCGCCAGCAGTGGCCTGGGACTAGCAGATGAAGAGACCCAGTACTTC. Translating it yields CASSGLGLADEETQYF.

This chain links TRBV6-5 with TRBJ1-5; D perhaps matches TRBD1 (5 bases). Trimming shortened V by 5 bases and J by 6 bases, and 17 bases separated the two germline ends. The CDR3 spans 15 residues. The germline V gene has CDR1 MNHEY and CDR2 SVGAGI. Here the CDR3 DNA reads TGTGCCAGCAGTCTGGTCCAGGGATTCGGTCAGCCCCAGCATTTT. Residues: CASSLVQGFGQPQHF.

The V gene is TRBV10-3, the J gene TRBJ1-5; 9 nucleotides agree with TRBD1. Germline CDR1 reads ENHRY; CDR2 reads SYGVKD. CDR3 length equals 15 residues. V was pared by 4 bases and J by 3 bases, with 4 bases of the junction left unmatched. The CDR3 reads CAISAGTGINQPQHF. The CDR3 DNA reads TGTGCCATCAGTGCCGGGACAGGGATCAATCAGCCCCAGCATTTT.

V usage is TRBV7-2 and J usage is TRBJ2-5, with no clear D. Germline V gene sequence: CDR1 SGHTA, CDR2 FQGNSA. The CDR3 loop spans 15 amino acids. V was shortened by 1 base and J by 1 base, with 10 bases between the two germline ends. The CDR3 loop reads CASSLVAYRQETQYF. The CDR3, as DNA: TGTGCCAGCAGCTTAGTAGCATACCGCCAAGAGACCCAGTACTTC.

This clonotype has just a few counts. Written as DNA, the CDR3 is TGTGCCAGCGGACTCGGGAGAAGCCGGGAGACCCAGTACTTC. This gives the protein CASGLGRSRETQYF. V and J are TRBV28 and TRBJ2-5; D may be TRBD2 (6 bases). CDR1 MDHEN and CDR2 SYDVKM come from the germline V gene. This CDR3 spans 14 amino acids. V was clipped by 8 bases and J by 5 bases, with 18 bases between them.

V gene TRBV29-1 combines with J gene TRBJ2-7, with TRBD1 matching over 7 bases. The V gene's germline CDR1 is SQVTM and CDR2 ANQGSEA. The CDR3 has 11 residues. Trimming at V came to 5 bases and at J to 5 bases, leaving 3 bases not matched to a gene. The DNA of the CDR3 is TGCAGCGTTCGACAGGGACACGAGCAGTACGTC. It codes for CSVRQGHEQYV.

J is TRBJ2-1 and V is TRBV3-1; the D gene could be TRBD1 or TRBD2 (5 bases each). The CDR3 is 14 amino acids. CDR1 and CDR2 from the germline V gene are LGHDT and YNNKEL (reference sequence). Between the trimmed V and J ends, which lost 5 bases and 5 bases, there was a span of 13 bases. The CDR3 reads CASSIRDGHNEQFF. In DNA, the CDR3 is TGTGCCAGCAGCATCCGGGACGGTCACAATGAGCAGTTCTTC.

This clonotype was seen a few times. The rearrangement links TRBV12-3 or TRBV12-4 to TRBJ1-4; the match to TRBD1 covers 11 bases. This CDR3 has 15 amino acids. Unmatched junction bases numbered 7, after V lost 6 bases and J lost 7 bases. CDR3 region: CASRDRGPPGEKLFF. The CDR3 DNA follows: TGTGCCAGCAGGGACAGGGGGCCACCGGGTGAAAAACTGTTTTTT.

This clonotype was picked up a small number of times. V and J are TRBV4-2 and TRBJ2-2; D not certain. There are 15 residues in the CDR3. Between the trimmed V and J ends, which lost 2 bases and 1 base, there was a span of 8 bases. The germline CDR1 and CDR2 sequences are LGHNA and YNFKEQ. CDR3 sequence: CASSQMGKNTGELFF. CDR3 nucleotide sequence: TGTGCCAGCAGCCAAATGGGCAAGAACACCGGGGAGCTGTTTTTT.

This chain connects TRBV6-2 or TRBV6-3 to TRBJ2-6; D not resolved. Trimming pared 4 bases from V and 0 bases from J, leaving 7 bases between. The CDR3 sequence is 15 residues long. Germline CDR1 MNHEY, CDR2 SVGEGT. CDR3 nucleotide sequence: TGTGCCAGCAGTTGGTACAGCTCTGGGGCCAACGTCCTGACTTTC. Translation: CASSWYSSGANVLTF.

This clonotype was detected a few times. The genes are TRBV27 and TRBJ1-6; D ambiguous. This CDR3 contains 15 residues. The V and J ends lost 3 bases and 4 bases respectively, with 10 bases between them. Germline V gene sequence: CDR1 MNHEY, CDR2 SMNVEV (reference sequence). For the CDR3, the DNA is TGTGCCAGCAGTTTTTCCGGGGAATATAATTCACCCCTCCACTTT. Translation: CASSFSGEYNSPLHF.

This clonotype was observed a handful of times. The chain recombines TRBV7-9 with TRBJ2-7, with D possibly called TRBD1 or TRBD2 (5 bases each). Germline V gene lookup returns CDR1 SEHNR and CDR2 FQNEAQ (reference sequence). Trimming cost V 5 bases and J 1 base, with 15 bases left between them. The length of the CDR3 is 15 residues. As DNA, the CDR3 is TGTGCCAGCAGCGGGGACGGGACCCTTTCCTACGAGCAGTACGTC. Its translation: CASSGDGTLSYEQYV.

The table lists this clonotype with many counts. This rearrangement joins TRBV4-3 to TRBJ2-5; 8 bases are a match to TRBD2. The germline CDR1 and CDR2 sequences are LGHNA and YSLEER. The trim removed 3 bases at V and 0 bases at J, leaving 6 bases unmatched. This CDR3 is 16 amino acids long. CDR3: CASSHWTSKYQETQYF. The CDR3 nucleotides read TGCGCCAGCAGCCACTGGACTAGCAAGTACCAAGAGACCCAGTACTTC.

This clonotype was seen many times. CDR3 region: CASSPYNEQFF. Here the CDR3 DNA reads TGTGCCAGCAGCCCCTACAATGAGCAGTTCTTC. The V gene is TRBV6-2 or TRBV6-3, the J gene TRBJ2-1; no clear D gene. The V gene's germline CDR1 is MNHEY and CDR2 SVGEGT. CDR3 length: 11 amino acids. V was cut by 6 bases and J by 2 bases, with 2 bases left in between.

This clonotype was seen ten or more times. The chain recombines TRBV5-1 with TRBJ2-1; TRBD1 aligns across 8 bases. The CDR3 runs 15 residues. The germline CDR1 and CDR2 sequences are SGHRS and YFSETQ. V lost 0 bases to trimming and J lost 4 bases; unmatched junction nucleotides: 3. The CDR3 region has the DNA TGCGCCAGCAGCTTGGGACAGGGGACTTACAATGAGCAGTTCTTC. This encodes CASSLGQGTYNEQFF. Combining the CDR3 with reference TRBV5-1 and TRBJ2-1 gives the whole variable domain KAGVTQTPRYLIKTRGQQVTLSCSPISGHRSVSWYQQTPGQGLQFLFEYFSETQRNKGNFPGRFSGRQFSNSRSEMNVSTLELGDSALYLCASSLGQGTYNEQFFGPGTRLTVL.

In its sample, this clonotype was seen a few times. This sequence joins TRBV18 and TRBJ2-7; D ambiguous. This CDR3 region has 14 residues. Germline values: CDR1 KGHSH, CDR2 LQKENI. V was pared by 4 bases and J by 4 bases, with 14 bases between. This CDR3 is CASSRNGLLYEQYV. The CDR3 region has the DNA TGTGCCAGCTCACGGAACGGTTTATTATACGAGCAGTACGTC.

V is TRBV7-9 and J is TRBJ1-4; perhaps TRBD1 as D (5 bases). The CDR3 has 16 amino acids. Germline V lookup: CDR1 SEHNR, CDR2 FQNEAQ (reference sequence). V was trimmed by 1 base and J by 10 bases, leaving 19 bases between them. CDR3 residues: CASSLEGLSRPGKLFF. The CDR3 coding sequence is TGTGCCAGCAGCTTAGAGGGACTTTCGAGACCCGGAAAACTGTTTTTT.

The V call is TRBV7-9, the J call TRBJ2-5, with D possibly being TRBD2 (5 bases). The CDR3 is 14 amino acids. Germline V CDR1 and CDR2: SEHNR, FQNEAQ (reference sequence). The V gene lost 2 bases and the J gene lost 3 bases, with 10 bases spanning the gap. CDR3 DNA: TGTGCCAGCAGCTTATCCCGGGAAGAAGAGACCCAGTACTTC. Its protein is CASSLSREEETQYF.

This clonotype was observed a handful of times. The rearrangement links TRBV7-8 to TRBJ2-7, with a possible D match to TRBD1 (5 bases). CDR3 length: 17 amino acids. In germline, CDR1 is SGHVS, CDR2 FQNEAQ. Trimming took 2 bases from V and 3 from J, leaving 20 bases between them. CDR3: CASSLKGSAYASYEQYF. CDR3 bases: TGTGCCAGCAGCTTAAAGGGGTCCGCGTATGCTAGCTACGAGCAGTACTTC.

The chain links TRBV14 to TRBJ2-5; tentatively, D is TRBD2 (5 bases). The CDR3 totals 16 residues. V dropped 2 bases and J dropped 5 bases, with 18 bases sitting between them. CDR1 and CDR2 from the germline V gene are SGHDN and FVKESK. The CDR3 sequence: CASSQWDYRGLETQYF. The CDR3, as DNA: TGTGCCAGCAGCCAATGGGATTACAGAGGGTTGGAGACCCAGTACTTC. The variable domain in full, completed from reference TRBV14 and TRBJ2-5, reads EAGVTQFPSHSVIEKGQTVTLRCDPISGHDNLYWYRRVMGKEIKFLLHFVKESKQDESGMPNNRFLAERTGGTYSTLKVQPAELEDSGVYFCASSQWDYRGLETQYFGPGTRLLVL.

V and J are TRBV19 and TRBJ1-5; D gene ambiguous. V dropped 1 base and J dropped 4 bases, with 17 bases sitting between them. The CDR3 consists of 17 residues. Germline-derived CDR1 and CDR2 are LNHDA and SQIVND (reference sequence). CDR3 amino acids: CASSIAPSQLRNQPQHF. CDR3 bases: TGTGCCAGTAGTATAGCCCCCAGTCAGCTCAGGAATCAGCCCCAGCATTTT.